This T cell receptor beta chain was identified during a study of blood T cell repertoires in COVID-19. V gave up 2 bases and J gave up 6 bases, with 6 bases separating them. This CDR3 region has 11 residues. The germline CDR1 and CDR2 sequences are SQVTM and ANQGSEA. Profiled with immunoSEQ multiplex PCR; TCRdb holds only in-frame clones, not every one. Here the sample spans 380,000 or so clones, 89% being singletons. The sequenced material came from peripheral blood. The TCR was taken from a man between 40 and 49 years old with acute or convalescent COVID-19. This rearrangement joins TRBV29-1 to TRBJ2-3; tentative D call: TRBD1 (5 bases). CDR3 in amino acids: CSVETGDTQYF. CDR3 DNA sequence: TGCAGCGTTGAAACAGGTGATACGCAGTATTTT.